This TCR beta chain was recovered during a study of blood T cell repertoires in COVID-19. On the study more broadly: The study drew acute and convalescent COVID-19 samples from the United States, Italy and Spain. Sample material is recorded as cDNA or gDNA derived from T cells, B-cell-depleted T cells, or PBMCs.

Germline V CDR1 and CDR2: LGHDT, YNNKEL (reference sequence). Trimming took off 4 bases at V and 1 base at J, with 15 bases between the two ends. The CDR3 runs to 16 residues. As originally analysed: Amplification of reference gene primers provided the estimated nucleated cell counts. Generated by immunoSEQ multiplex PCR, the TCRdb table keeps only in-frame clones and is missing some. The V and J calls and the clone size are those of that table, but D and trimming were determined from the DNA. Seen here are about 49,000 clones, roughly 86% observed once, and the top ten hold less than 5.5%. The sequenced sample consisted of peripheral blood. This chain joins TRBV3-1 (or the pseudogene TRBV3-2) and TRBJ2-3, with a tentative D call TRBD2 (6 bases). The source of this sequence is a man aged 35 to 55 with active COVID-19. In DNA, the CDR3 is TGTGCCAGCAGCCCCCCCGACGGGAGACGCACAGATACGCAGTATTTT. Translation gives CASSPPDGRRTDTQYF.